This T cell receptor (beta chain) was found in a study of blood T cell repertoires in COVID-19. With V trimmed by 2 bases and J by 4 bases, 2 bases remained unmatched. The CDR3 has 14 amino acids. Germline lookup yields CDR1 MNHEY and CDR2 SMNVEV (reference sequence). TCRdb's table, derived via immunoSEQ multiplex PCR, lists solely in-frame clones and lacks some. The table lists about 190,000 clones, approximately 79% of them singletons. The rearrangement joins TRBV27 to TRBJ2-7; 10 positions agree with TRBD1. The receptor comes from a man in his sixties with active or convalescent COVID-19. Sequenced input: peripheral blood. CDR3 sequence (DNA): TGTGCCAGCAGTTTACGGGGACAGGGGTACGAGCAGTACTTC. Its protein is CASSLRGQGYEQYF.